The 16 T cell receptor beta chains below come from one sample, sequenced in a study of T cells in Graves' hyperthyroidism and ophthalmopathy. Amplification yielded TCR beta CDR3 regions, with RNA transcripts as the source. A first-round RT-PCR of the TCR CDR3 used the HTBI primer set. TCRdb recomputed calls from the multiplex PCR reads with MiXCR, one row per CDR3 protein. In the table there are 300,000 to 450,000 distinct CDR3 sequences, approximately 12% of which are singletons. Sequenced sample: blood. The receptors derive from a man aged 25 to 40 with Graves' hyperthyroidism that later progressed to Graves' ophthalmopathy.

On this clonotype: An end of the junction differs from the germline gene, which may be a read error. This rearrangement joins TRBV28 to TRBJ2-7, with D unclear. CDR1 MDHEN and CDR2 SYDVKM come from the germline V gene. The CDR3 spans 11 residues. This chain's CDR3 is CVSSRGYEQYF. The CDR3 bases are TGTGTCAGCTCTAGAGGATACGAGCAGTACTTC.

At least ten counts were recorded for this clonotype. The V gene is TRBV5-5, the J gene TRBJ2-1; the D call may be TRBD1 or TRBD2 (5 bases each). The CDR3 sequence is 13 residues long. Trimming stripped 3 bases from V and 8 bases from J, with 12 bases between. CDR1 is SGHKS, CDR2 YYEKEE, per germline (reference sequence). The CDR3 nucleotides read TGTGCCAGCAGCTCCGTGCGAGGGGATGAGCAGTTCTTC. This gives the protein CASSSVRGDEQFF.

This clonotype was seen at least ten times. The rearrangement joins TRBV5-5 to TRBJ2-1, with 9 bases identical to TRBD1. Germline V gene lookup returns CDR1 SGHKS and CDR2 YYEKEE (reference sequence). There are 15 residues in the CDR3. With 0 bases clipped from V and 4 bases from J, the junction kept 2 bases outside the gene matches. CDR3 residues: CASSLDRGRYNEQFF. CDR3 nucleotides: TGTGCCAGCAGCTTGGACAGGGGGCGTTACAATGAGCAGTTCTTC.

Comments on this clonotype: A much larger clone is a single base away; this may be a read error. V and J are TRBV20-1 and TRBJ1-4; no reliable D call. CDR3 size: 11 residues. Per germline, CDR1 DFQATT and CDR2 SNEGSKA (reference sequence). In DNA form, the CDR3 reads TGCCACGCCACAACTAATGGAAAACTGTTTTTT. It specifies CHATTNGKLFF.

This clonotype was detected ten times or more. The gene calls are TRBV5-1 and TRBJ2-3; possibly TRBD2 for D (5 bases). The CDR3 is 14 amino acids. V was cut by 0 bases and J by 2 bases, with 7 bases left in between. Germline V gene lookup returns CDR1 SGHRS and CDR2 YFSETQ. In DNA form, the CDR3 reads TGCGCCAGCAGCTTGGAACTAGACACAGATACGCAGTATTTT. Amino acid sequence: CASSLELDTDTQYF.

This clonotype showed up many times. The CDR3 reads CASVLGNQPQHF. The CDR3 DNA reads as TGTGCCAGCGTGTTGGGCAATCAGCCCCAGCATTTT. This chain uses TRBV7-9 with TRBJ1-5, with D uncertain. CDR1 is SEHNR, CDR2 FQNEAQ, per germline (reference sequence). CDR3 length: 12 amino acids. Trimming took off 8 bases at V and 2 bases at J, with 7 bases between the two ends.

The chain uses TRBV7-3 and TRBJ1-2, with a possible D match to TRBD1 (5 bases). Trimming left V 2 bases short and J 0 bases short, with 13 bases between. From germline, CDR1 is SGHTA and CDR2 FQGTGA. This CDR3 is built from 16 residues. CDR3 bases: TGTGCCAGCAGCTTACTCCCGGGACCTTCTAACTATGGCTACACCTTC. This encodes CASSLLPGPSNYGYTF.

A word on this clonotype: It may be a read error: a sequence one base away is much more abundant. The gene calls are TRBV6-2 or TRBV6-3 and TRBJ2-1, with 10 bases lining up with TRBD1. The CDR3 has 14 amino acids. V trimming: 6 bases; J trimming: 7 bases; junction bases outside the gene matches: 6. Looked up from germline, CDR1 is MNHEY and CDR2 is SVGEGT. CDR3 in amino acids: CASSSGQGFNEQFF. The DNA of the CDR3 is TGTGCCAGCAGCTCGGGACAGGGGTTTAATGAGCAGTTCTTC.

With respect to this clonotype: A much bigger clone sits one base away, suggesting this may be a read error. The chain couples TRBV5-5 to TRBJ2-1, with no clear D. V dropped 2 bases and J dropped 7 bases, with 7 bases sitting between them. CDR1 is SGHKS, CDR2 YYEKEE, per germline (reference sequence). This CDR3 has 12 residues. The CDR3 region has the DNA TGTGCCAGCAGCTTTTCGGAGAATGAGCAGTTCTTC. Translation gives CASSFSENEQFF.

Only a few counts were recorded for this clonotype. CDR3 bases: TGTGCCAGCAGCCCAAACCCGACGGGTCGCACAGATACGCAGTATTTT. This gives the protein CASSPNPTGRTDTQYF. The rearrangement joins TRBV5-5 to TRBJ2-3; D remains ambiguous. Trimming pared 4 bases from V and 1 base from J, leaving 16 bases between. The V gene's germline CDR1 is SGHKS and CDR2 YYEKEE (reference sequence). The CDR3 covers 16 residues. Together with reference TRBV5-5 and TRBJ2-3, the CDR3 gives the full variable domain: DAGVTQSPTHLIKTRGQQVTLRCSPISGHKSVSWYQQVLGQGPQFIFQYYEKEERGRGNFPDRFSARQFPNYSSELNVNALLLGDSALYLCASSPNPTGRTDTQYFGPGTRLTVL.

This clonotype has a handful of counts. In nucleotides, the CDR3 is TGTGCCAGCAGCCGTGGTACCTTCGAGGAGGAGACCCAGTACTTC. Its protein product is CASSRGTFEEETQYF. The rearrangement links TRBV3-1 to TRBJ2-5, with no clear D. V shed 4 bases and J shed 5 bases, with 17 bases lying between them. The CDR3 is 15 residues long. In germline, CDR1 is LGHDT, CDR2 YNNKEL (reference sequence).

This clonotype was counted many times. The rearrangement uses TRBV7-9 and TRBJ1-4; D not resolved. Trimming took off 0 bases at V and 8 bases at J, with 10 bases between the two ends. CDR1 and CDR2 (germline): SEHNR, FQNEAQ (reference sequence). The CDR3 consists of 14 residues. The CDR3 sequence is CASSLAWGGEKLFF. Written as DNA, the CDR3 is TGTGCCAGCAGCTTAGCCTGGGGAGGAGAAAAACTGTTTTTT.

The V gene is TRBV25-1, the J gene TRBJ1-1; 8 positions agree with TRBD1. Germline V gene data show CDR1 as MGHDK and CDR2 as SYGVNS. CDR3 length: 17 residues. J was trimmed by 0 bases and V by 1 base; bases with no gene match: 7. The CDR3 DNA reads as TGTGCCAGCAGTGAATCCCAGGGGGCGGCTATGAACACTGAAGCTTTCTTT. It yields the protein CASSESQGAAMNTEAFF.

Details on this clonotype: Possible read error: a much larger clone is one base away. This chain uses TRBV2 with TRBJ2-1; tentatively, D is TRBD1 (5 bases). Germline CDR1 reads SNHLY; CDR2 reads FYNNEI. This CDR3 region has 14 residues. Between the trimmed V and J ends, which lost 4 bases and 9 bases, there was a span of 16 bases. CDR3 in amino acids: CASSVQWTWSEQFF. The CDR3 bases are TGTGCCAGCAGTGTCCAGTGGACATGGTCTGAGCAGTTCTTC.

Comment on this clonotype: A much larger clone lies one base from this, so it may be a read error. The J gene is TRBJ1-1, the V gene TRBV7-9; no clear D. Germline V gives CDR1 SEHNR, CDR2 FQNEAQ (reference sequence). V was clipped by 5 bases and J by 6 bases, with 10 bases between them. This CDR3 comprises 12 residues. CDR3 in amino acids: CASSPRQPEAFF. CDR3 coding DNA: TGTGCCAGCAGCCCGAGGCAGCCTGAAGCTTTCTTT.

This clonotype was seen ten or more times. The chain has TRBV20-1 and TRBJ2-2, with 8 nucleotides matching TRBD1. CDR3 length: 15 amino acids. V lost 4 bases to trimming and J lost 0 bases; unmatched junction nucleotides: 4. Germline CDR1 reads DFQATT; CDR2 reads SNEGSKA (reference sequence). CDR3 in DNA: TGCAGTGCTACGGACAGGGCCTCGAACACCGGGGAGCTGTTTTTT. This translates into CSATDRASNTGELFF.